This TCR beta chain was captured by sequencing in a study of OX40 agonist ivuxolimab in advanced cancers. Background on the study: While on treatment, patients had intravenous ivuxolimab at 0.01 to 10 mg/kg every 2 weeks. In three patients, partial responses were observed, one with hepatocellular carcinoma and two with cutaneous melanoma. The study's findings and limits: Some patients without response likewise showed low normalized clonal expansion.

Here immunoSEQ multiplex PCR was the method, and the copy in TCRdb shows in-frame clones only, minus some. The repertoire holds around 23,000 clones, with 77% as singletons. This CDR3 region has 14 residues. CDR1 is SGHRS, CDR2 YFSETQ, per germline. Trimming took off 5 bases at V and 3 bases at J, with 11 bases between the two ends. Note on this clone: Its antigen is unknown.

This sequence joins TRBV5-1 and TRBJ1-4; D is perhaps TRBD1 (6 bases). This receptor was obtained from an adult with an advanced solid tumor such as melanoma, head and neck, liver or kidney cancer. The sequences come from CD4+ or CD8+ T cells sorted from blood, collected in a trial of the OX40 agonist ivuxolimab. This CDR3 reads CASRSGHPNEKLFF. The DNA of the CDR3 is TGCGCCAGCAGGTCGGGACACCCTAATGAAAAACTGTTTTTT.